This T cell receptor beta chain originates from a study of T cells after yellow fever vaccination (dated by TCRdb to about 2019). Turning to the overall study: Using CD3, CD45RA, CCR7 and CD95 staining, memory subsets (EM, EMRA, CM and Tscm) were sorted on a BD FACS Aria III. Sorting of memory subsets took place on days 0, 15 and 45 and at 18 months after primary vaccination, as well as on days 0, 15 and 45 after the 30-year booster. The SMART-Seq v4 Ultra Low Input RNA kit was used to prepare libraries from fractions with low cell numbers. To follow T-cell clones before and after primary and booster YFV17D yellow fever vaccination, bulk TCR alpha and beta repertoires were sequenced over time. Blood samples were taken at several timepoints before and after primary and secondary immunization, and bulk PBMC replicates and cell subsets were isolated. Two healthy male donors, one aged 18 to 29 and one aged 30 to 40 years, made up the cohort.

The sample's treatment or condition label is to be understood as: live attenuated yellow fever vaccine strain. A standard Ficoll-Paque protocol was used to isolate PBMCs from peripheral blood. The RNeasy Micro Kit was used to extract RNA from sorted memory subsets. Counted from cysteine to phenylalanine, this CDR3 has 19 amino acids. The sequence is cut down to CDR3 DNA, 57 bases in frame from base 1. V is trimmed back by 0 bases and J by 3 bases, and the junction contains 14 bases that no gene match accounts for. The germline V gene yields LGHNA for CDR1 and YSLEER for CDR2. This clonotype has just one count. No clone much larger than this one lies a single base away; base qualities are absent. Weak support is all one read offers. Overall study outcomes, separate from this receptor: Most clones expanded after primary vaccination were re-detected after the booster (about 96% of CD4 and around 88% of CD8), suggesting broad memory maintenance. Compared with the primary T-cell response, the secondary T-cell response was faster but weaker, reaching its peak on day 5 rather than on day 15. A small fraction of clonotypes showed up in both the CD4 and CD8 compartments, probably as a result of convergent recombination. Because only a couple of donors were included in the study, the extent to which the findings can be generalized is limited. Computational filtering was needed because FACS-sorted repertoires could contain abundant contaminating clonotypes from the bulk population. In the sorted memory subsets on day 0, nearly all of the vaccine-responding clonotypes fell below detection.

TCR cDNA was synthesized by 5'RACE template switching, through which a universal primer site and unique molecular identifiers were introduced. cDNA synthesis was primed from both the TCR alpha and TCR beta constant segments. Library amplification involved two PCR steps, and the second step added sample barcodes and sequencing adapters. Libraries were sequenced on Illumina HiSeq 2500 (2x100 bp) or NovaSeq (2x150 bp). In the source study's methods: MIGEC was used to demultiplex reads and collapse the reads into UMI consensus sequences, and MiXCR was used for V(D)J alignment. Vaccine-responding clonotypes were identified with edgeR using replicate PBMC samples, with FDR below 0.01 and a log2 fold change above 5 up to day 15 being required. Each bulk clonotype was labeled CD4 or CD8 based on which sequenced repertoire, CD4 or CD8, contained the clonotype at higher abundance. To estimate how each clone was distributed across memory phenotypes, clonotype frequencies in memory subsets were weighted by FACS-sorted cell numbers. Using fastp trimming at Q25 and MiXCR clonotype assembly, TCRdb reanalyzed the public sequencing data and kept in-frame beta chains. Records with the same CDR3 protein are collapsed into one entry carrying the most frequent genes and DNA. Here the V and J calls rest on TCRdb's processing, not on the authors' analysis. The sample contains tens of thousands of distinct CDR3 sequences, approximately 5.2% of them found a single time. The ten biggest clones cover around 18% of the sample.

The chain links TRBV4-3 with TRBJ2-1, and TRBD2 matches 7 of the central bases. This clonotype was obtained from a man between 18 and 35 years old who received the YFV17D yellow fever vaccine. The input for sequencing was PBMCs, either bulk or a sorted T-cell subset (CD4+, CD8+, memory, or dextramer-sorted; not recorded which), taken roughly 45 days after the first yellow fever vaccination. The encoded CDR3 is CASSQDWDGGITGYNEQFF. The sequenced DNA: TGCGCCAGCAGCCAAGATTGGGACGGGGGGATCACTGGCTACAATGAGCAGTTCTTC.